These 27 T cell receptor beta chains came from one sample sequenced in a study of CD8 T cells in ankylosing spondylitis. Each CDR3 protein is one row after TCRdb ran MiXCR on the 5' RACE reads. The table lists about 92,000 distinct CDR3 sequences, about 8.1% of them singletons. Sequenced material: blood, either unsorted or a sorted T cell fraction (not recorded which). These receptors were taken from a male donor with ankylosing spondylitis or in good health (not recorded which).

Ten or more counts support this clonotype. This sequence joins TRBV20-1 and TRBJ1-4; TRBD1 aligns across 8 bases. The V gene's germline CDR1 is DFQATT and CDR2 SNEGSKA (reference sequence). This CDR3 has 15 residues. J gave up 4 bases and V 4 bases, and 8 bases lay outside the gene matches. CDR3 residues: CSAKPPTGDNEKLFF. As DNA, the CDR3 is TGCAGTGCTAAACCTCCGACAGGGGATAATGAAAAACTGTTTTTT.

Details on this clonotype: Just one base apart from a much larger clone, this may be a read error. V and J are TRBV6-2 or TRBV6-3 and TRBJ2-7, with a tentative D call TRBD1 (6 bases). The CDR3 covers 13 residues. Per the germline V gene, CDR1 is MNHEY and CDR2 is SVGEGT. For the CDR3, the DNA is TGTACCAGCAGTAACAGGGTTAACTACGAGCAGTACTTC. Translation: CTSSNRVNYEQYF.

The sample holds many counts of this clonotype. The chain links TRBV12-3 or TRBV12-4 to TRBJ2-1; D not certain. This CDR3 contains 12 residues. V was pared by 5 bases and J by 5 bases, with 7 bases between. CDR3 region: CASSTSNNEQFF. CDR3 coding DNA: TGTGCCAGCAGTACGAGTAACAATGAGCAGTTCTTC.

There are many counts of this clonotype. The chain carries TRBV5-1 and TRBJ2-3, with 9 bases lining up with TRBD2. The length of the CDR3 is 16 residues. V gave up 0 bases and J gave up 5 bases; unmatched junction bases: 7. Germline V gene sequence: CDR1 SGHRS, CDR2 YFSETQ. CDR3 in DNA: TGCGCCAGCAGCTTGGATTTGAGCGGGGGGAAAGATACGCAGTATTTT. Its translation is CASSLDLSGGKDTQYF.

This clonotype came up many times. The V gene is TRBV5-1, the J gene TRBJ2-1; 8 bases align to TRBD2. Germline CDR1 and CDR2: SGHRS and YFSETQ. The V gene end was trimmed by 2 bases and the J gene end by 0 bases; junction bases not matched to a gene: 4. CDR3 length equals 16 residues. DNA for the CDR3: TGCGCCAGCAGCTTTCGGGGGGGTAGCTCCTACAATGAGCAGTTCTTC. It yields the protein CASSFRGGSSYNEQFF. The whole variable domain, filled in from reference TRBV5-1 and TRBJ2-1, reads KAGVTQTPRYLIKTRGQQVTLSCSPISGHRSVSWYQQTPGQGLQFLFEYFSETQRNKGNFPGRFSGRQFSNSRSEMNVSTLELGDSALYLCASSFRGGSSYNEQFFGPGTRLTVL.

At least ten counts were recorded for this clonotype. This chain links TRBV5-5 with TRBJ1-2; 11 positions match TRBD1. The CDR3 contains 15 residues. J gave up 4 bases and V 3 bases, and 5 bases lay outside the gene matches. Per the germline V gene, CDR1 is SGHKS and CDR2 is YYEKEE (reference sequence). The CDR3 is CASSSGQGAVYGYTF. The CDR3 DNA reads TGTGCCAGCAGCTCAGGACAGGGGGCTGTCTATGGCTACACCTTC.

This clonotype was seen repeatedly, ten times or more. The chain carries TRBV18 and TRBJ1-1, with 8 nucleotides matching TRBD1. CDR3 size: 15 residues. V gave up 2 bases and J gave up 3 bases; unmatched junction bases: 5. From germline, CDR1 is KGHSH and CDR2 LQKENI. The CDR3 DNA follows: TGTGCCAGCTCACCAGAAGACAGGGGTGACACTGAAGCTTTCTTT. Protein: CASSPEDRGDTEAFF. The variable domain in full, with the rest retrieved from reference TRBV18 and TRBJ1-1, is NAGVMQNPRHLVRRRGQEARLRCSPMKGHSHVYWYRQLPEEGLKFMVYLQKENIIDESGMPKERFSAEFPKEGPSILRIQQVVRGDSAAYFCASSPEDRGDTEAFFGQGTRLTVV.

This clonotype was detected ten times or more. The chain links TRBV10-3 to TRBJ2-5; 11 nucleotides line up with TRBD2. CDR1 is ENHRY and CDR2 is SYGVKD in the germline V gene. This CDR3 contains 15 residues. J lost 2 bases, V lost 7 bases, and 6 bases had no gene match. The CDR3 region is CAIKGTSGPQETQYF. CDR3 sequence (DNA): TGTGCCATCAAAGGGACTAGCGGCCCTCAAGAGACCCAGTACTTC.

This clonotype was seen ten or more times. This chain links TRBV19 with TRBJ1-1, with TRBD1 identical over 9 bases. CDR1 is LNHDA, CDR2 SQIVND, per germline (reference sequence). This CDR3 is 15 amino acids long. Trimming removed 4 bases from V and 1 base from J; junction bases left unmatched: 4. The DNA for the CDR3 is TGTGCCAGTAGTAGAGGGACAGGGCCGAACACTGAAGCTTTCTTT. It specifies CASSRGTGPNTEAFF.

In this sample, this clonotype turned up many times. This chain joins TRBV29-1 and TRBJ2-5, with 7 bases aligning to TRBD2. Germline lookup yields CDR1 SQVTM and CDR2 ANQGSEA. The V segment lost 0 bases and the J segment 6 bases; nucleotides outside the gene matches: 10. CDR3 length: 15 residues. CDR3 sequence: CSVEDALAEIKTQYF. CDR3 coding DNA: TGCAGCGTTGAAGACGCCCTAGCGGAGATAAAGACCCAGTACTTC.

Worth noting for this clonotype: Given a much more abundant clone one base away, this may be a read error. The CDR3 does not close with the conserved phenylalanine or tryptophan, likely indicating a read error. This chain links TRBV20-1 with TRBJ2-5; 10 nucleotides agree with TRBD2. This CDR3 comprises 13 residues. CDR1 is DFQATT and CDR2 is SNEGSKA in the germline V gene (reference sequence). V lost 5 bases and J lost 5; bases outside the gene matches: 5. In DNA form, the CDR3 reads TGCAGTGCTGGACTAGCGGATTGGGAGACCCAGTACCTC. It specifies CSAGLADWETQYL.

In this sample, this clonotype turned up once. The rearrangement uses TRBV11-2 and TRBJ2-7, with D unclear. The CDR3 covers 14 residues. The germline gives CDR1 SGHAT, CDR2 FQNNGV. V lost 0 bases to trimming and J lost 2 bases, with 8 bases between them. DNA for the CDR3: TGTGCCAGCAGCTTAGACCCGGTGGCCTACGAGCAGTACTTC. Translation: CASSLDPVAYEQYF.

This clonotype was counted ten times or more. This chain links TRBV5-1 with TRBJ2-5, with D unresolved. V was cut by 1 base and J by 5 bases, with 15 bases left in between. CDR3 length: 15 amino acids. Germline-derived CDR1 and CDR2 are SGHRS and YFSETQ. DNA for the CDR3: TGCGCCAGCAGCTTGATAGGCGACACCGCCGAGACCCAGTACTTC. Translated: CASSLIGDTAETQYF.

This clonotype came up many times. The CDR3 spells CASSARSGGVERAFF. The CDR3 DNA follows: TGTGCCAGCAGCGCTAGGAGTGGGGGGGTCGAGAGGGCTTTCTTT. The chain joins TRBV7-3 to TRBJ1-1, with D perhaps matching TRBD1 (5 bases). Germline CDR1 is SGHTA and CDR2 is FQGTGA. The CDR3 is 15 residues long. The V end was cut by 5 bases, the J end by 11 bases, with 24 bases between.

Details on this clonotype: Sequence at one end of the junction differs from germline and may be a read error. V gene TRBV5-1 combines with J gene TRBJ1-2, with 11 nucleotides matching TRBD1. Germline-derived CDR1 and CDR2 are SGHRS and YFSETQ. This CDR3 has 15 amino acids. DNA for the CDR3: TGCGCCAGCAGCTTAAACCGGGACAGGGGGGATGGCCACACCTTC. It yields the protein CASSLNRDRGDGHTF.

This clonotype was picked up many times. The chain is built from TRBV12-3 or TRBV12-4 and TRBJ2-5; D remains ambiguous. Trimming pared 5 bases from V and 5 bases from J, leaving 12 bases between. The CDR3 sequence is 13 residues long. CDR3 bases: TGTGCCAGCAGTCCTGAGTTGTTCGAGACCCAGTACTTC. It codes for CASSPELFETQYF.

This clonotype was counted at least ten times. V is TRBV7-2 and J is TRBJ1-5; tentative D call: TRBD1 (6 bases). In germline, CDR1 is SGHTA, CDR2 FQGNSA. The CDR3 runs 14 residues. V lost 7 bases, J lost 3 bases, and 13 bases lay in between. The CDR3 sequence is CASTPDRFNQPQHF. The DNA for the CDR3 is TGTGCCAGCACCCCGGACAGATTCAATCAGCCCCAGCATTTT.

This clonotype was recorded many times. The chain uses TRBV5-1 and TRBJ1-5; TRBD1 might be the D (5 bases). Trimming removed 0 bases at V and 7 bases at J, with 14 bases between. Germline assignment: CDR1 SGHRS and CDR2 YFSETQ. The CDR3 runs to 15 residues. The CDR3 DNA reads TGCGCCAGCAGCTTGGTGGCAGGGTCCAAACAGCCCCAGCATTTT. Protein: CASSLVAGSKQPQHF.

This clonotype came up a few times. The chain employs TRBV27 and TRBJ2-7; weak D call: TRBD2 (6 bases). CDR1 and CDR2 (germline): MNHEY, SMNVEV (reference sequence). Trimming pared 7 bases from V and 7 bases from J, leaving 14 bases between. This CDR3 contains 12 residues. CDR3 residues: CASNKSRGEQYF. The CDR3 DNA is TGTGCCAGCAACAAAAGTCGGGGGGAGCAGTACTTC.

The sample holds many counts of this clonotype. J is TRBJ1-2 and V is TRBV20-1, with D unresolved. The CDR3 contains 12 residues. Germline V gene sequence: CDR1 DFQATT, CDR2 SNEGSKA (reference sequence). V lost 6 bases and J lost 8, with 16 bases in between. CDR3 protein: CSALSPPGGYTF. CDR3 nucleotide sequence: TGCAGTGCCCTGAGCCCTCCTGGGGGCTACACCTTC.

This clonotype was seen at least ten times. V is TRBV28 and J is TRBJ2-7; weak D call: TRBD1 (6 bases). The CDR3 totals 15 residues. Germline values: CDR1 MDHEN, CDR2 SYDVKM. V was trimmed by 5 bases and J by 0 bases, leaving 14 bases between them. CDR3 protein: CASSINRDSSYEQYF. CDR3 sequence (DNA): TGTGCCAGCAGTATAAACAGGGATTCCTCCTACGAGCAGTACTTC.

This clonotype was detected ten times or more. In DNA form, the CDR3 reads TGTGCCAGCTCACTCCAGGGGGCCGGTCAGCCCCAGCATTTT. This encodes CASSLQGAGQPQHF. V and J are TRBV18 and TRBJ1-5; TRBD1 matches at 8 bases. Germline-derived CDR1 and CDR2 are KGHSH and LQKENI. V shed 4 bases and J 6 bases; nucleotides not matched to a gene: 5. The CDR3 runs to 14 residues.

The sample holds many counts of this clonotype. The chain combines TRBV29-1 with TRBJ2-2; D possibly uses TRBD1 or TRBD2 (5 bases each). Trimming left V 7 bases short and J 4 bases short, with 16 bases between. Germline V gene lookup returns CDR1 SQVTM and CDR2 ANQGSEA. This CDR3 region has 14 residues. The CDR3 nucleotides read TGCAGCGCCGCGGACCCTGGGGGCACCGGGGAGCTGTTTTTT. It specifies CSAADPGGTGELFF.

At least ten counts were recorded for this clonotype. The chain links TRBV6-5 to TRBJ2-3; D remains unclear. From germline, CDR1 is MNHEY and CDR2 SVGAGI. The V gene lost 4 bases and the J gene lost 5 bases, with 7 bases spanning the gap. The length of the CDR3 is 12 residues. The CDR3 bases are TGTGCCAGCAGTTCTCCCGGAGATACGCAGTATTTT. Translation gives CASSSPGDTQYF.

This clonotype came up a few times. The rearrangement uses TRBV27 and TRBJ1-5; the match to TRBD1 covers 7 bases. This CDR3 has 14 residues. Germline CDR1 reads MNHEY; CDR2 reads SMNVEV (reference sequence). Trimming took 3 bases from V and 6 from J; bases not matched to a gene: 5. The CDR3 region has the DNA TGTGCCAGCAGTTTCGCCCAGGGGGGTCAGCCCCAGCATTTT. Translation gives CASSFAQGGQPQHF.

Concerning this clonotype itself: Given a much more abundant clone one base away, this may be a read error. The chain links TRBV20-1 to TRBJ1-5; tentatively, D is TRBD1 (5 bases). CDR3 length equals 15 residues. The V end lost 0 bases, the J end lost 2 bases, and 11 bases lay between the germline ends. Germline V gene data show CDR1 as DFQATT and CDR2 as SNEGSKA (reference sequence). The CDR3 reads CSARDQTVGNQPQHF. Written as DNA, the CDR3 is TGCAGTGCTAGAGATCAGACAGTGGGCAATCAGCCCCAGCATTTT.

The gene calls are TRBV7-3 and TRBJ2-1, with a weak D call TRBD1 (6 bases). This CDR3 has 18 amino acids. Per the germline V gene, CDR1 is SGHTA and CDR2 is FQGTGA. V was clipped by 4 bases and J by 0 bases, with 19 bases between them. CDR3 nucleotide sequence: TGTGCCAGCAGCTCAAAAGGGGGTCGTGGGGTCTCCTACAATGAGCAGTTCTTC. It yields the protein CASSSKGGRGVSYNEQFF.